The rows below give T cell receptor beta chains drawn from one sample of a study of CD8 T cells in Susac syndrome. MiXCR, applied by TCRdb to the immunoSEQ multiplex PCR reads, yields one record per CDR3 protein. The data contain some 300,000 distinct CDR3 sequences, roughly 85% of them singletons. Source material: CD8+ T cells from PBMCs. Source of these receptors: a human donor with multiple sclerosis. CDR3s include the opening cysteine and the closing phenylalanine or tryptophan. The D gene is left open where the match is weak. Size tells how often a clone was seen (once, few, many) or the class of an expanded clone, and some rows leave it out.

d_call,j_call,v_call,clone_size,cdr3_aa,cdr3_nt
.,TRBJ2-1,TRBV7-9,few,CASSLVGRNEQFF,TGTGCCAGCAGCTTAGTTGGGCGGAATGAGCAGTTCTTC
.,TRBJ2-2,TRBV5-1,once,CASSFYSGLRNTGELFF,TGCGCCAGCAGCTTCTACTCGGGACTCAGGAACACCGGGGAGCTGTTTTTT
.,TRBJ2-2,TRBV5-4,.,CASSFAGGELFF,TGTGCCAGCAGCTTTGCGGGCGGGGAGCTGTTTTTT
.,TRBJ2-7,TRBV9,.,CASSSLGREQYF,TGTGCCAGCAGCTCCCTTGGCCGTGAGCAGTACTTC
.,TRBJ2-7,TRBV7-6,.,CASSSRLSGLAYEQYF,TGTGCCAGCAGCTCCCGGCTAAGCGGACTGGCTTACGAGCAGTACTTC
TRBD1,TRBJ2-7,TRBV29-1,.,CSVRQGISYEQYF,TGCAGCGTCCGACAGGGGATATCCTACGAGCAGTACTTC
TRBD2,TRBJ2-3,TRBV29-1,.,CSVGLAGVWTDTQYF,TGCAGCGTTGGACTAGCGGGAGTTTGGACAGATACGCAGTATTTT
TRBD1,TRBJ1-1,TRBV28,.,CASSPPGETGVFAFF,TGTGCCAGCAGCCCTCCGGGGGAGACAGGGGTTTTTGCTTTCTTT
.,TRBJ2-3,TRBV28,.,CASSPRPLFGTDTQYF,TGTGCCAGCAGTCCTAGGCCATTATTTGGCACAGATACACAGTATTTT
TRBD2,TRBJ2-7,TRBV12-3/TRBV12-4,.,CASTYGGEVEQYF,TGTGCCAGCACTTACGGGGGGGAAGTGGAGCAGTACTTC
.,TRBJ1-2,TRBV5-1,.,CASSLVETYGYTF,TGCGCCAGCAGCTTGGTAGAGACTTATGGCTACACCTTC
TRBD2,TRBJ2-5,TRBV28,.,CASSFPSGLAGVQETQYF,TGTGCCAGCAGTTTCCCCTCGGGACTAGCGGGAGTTCAAGAGACCCAGTACTTC
.,TRBJ2-2,TRBV4-3,.,CASSQDRASNGELFF,TGCGCCAGCAGCCAAGACAGAGCGAGTAACGGGGAGCTGTTTTTT
TRBD1,TRBJ1-5,TRBV19,.,CASSPLTGEAQPQHF,TGTGCCAGTAGTCCCCTGACAGGGGAGGCTCAGCCCCAGCATTTT
.,TRBJ1-1,TRBV6-2/TRBV6-3,.,CASSYPQGNTEAFF,TGTGCCAGCAGTTACCCACAGGGGAACACTGAAGCTTTCTTT
.,TRBJ2-7,TRBV1,once,CTSSHASGSYEQYF,TGCACCAGCAGCCACGCTAGCGGGTCCTACGAGCAGTACTTC
.,TRBJ2-7,TRBV20-1,.,CSARPGLLQPSEQYF,TGCAGTGCTAGGCCGGGACTCTTGCAGCCGTCCGAGCAGTACTTC
.,TRBJ2-7,TRBV3-1,.,CASSLHPKRGYEQYF,TGTGCCAGCAGCCTCCACCCCAAGAGAGGGTACGAGCAGTACTTC
.,TRBJ1-1,TRBV7-2,.,CASSSPLRDTEAFF,TGTGCCAGCAGCTCCCCATTGCGGGACACTGAAGCTTTCTTT
TRBD1,TRBJ1-5,TRBV2,.,CASQRSQGSNQPQHF,TGTGCCTCCCAGAGGTCACAGGGGTCAAATCAGCCCCAGCATTTT
TRBD1,TRBJ2-7,TRBV6-2/TRBV6-3,.,CASSRYTGGGLTYEQYF,TGTGCCAGCAGTCGTTATACAGGGGGCGGCTTAACCTACGAGCAGTACTTC
.,TRBJ2-7,TRBV28,.,CASLPGARSYEQYF,TGTGCCAGCCTCCCAGGGGCGCGTTCCTACGAGCAGTACTTC
.,TRBJ1-5,TRBV24-1,.,CATSDAASNQPQHF,TGTGCCACCAGTGACGCCGCTAGCAATCAGCCCCAGCATTTT
.,TRBJ2-4,TRBV10-2,.,CASTQLSVAKNIQYF,TGCGCCAGCACCCAACTCAGTGTAGCCAAAAACATTCAGTACTTC
TRBD1,TRBJ1-5,TRBV28,.,CASSLTGDGQPQHF,TGTGCCAGCAGCCTTACAGGGGATGGTCAGCCCCAGCATTTT
TRBD2,TRBJ2-1,TRBV28,.,CASSVRVVAGTGEQFF,TGTGCCAGCAGCGTGAGGGTGGTAGCGGGAACGGGTGAGCAGTTCTTC
TRBD2,TRBJ2-4,TRBV12-3/TRBV12-4,.,CASRGTSGTKNIQYF,TGTGCCAGCAGAGGGACTAGCGGAACCAAAAACATTCAGTACTTC